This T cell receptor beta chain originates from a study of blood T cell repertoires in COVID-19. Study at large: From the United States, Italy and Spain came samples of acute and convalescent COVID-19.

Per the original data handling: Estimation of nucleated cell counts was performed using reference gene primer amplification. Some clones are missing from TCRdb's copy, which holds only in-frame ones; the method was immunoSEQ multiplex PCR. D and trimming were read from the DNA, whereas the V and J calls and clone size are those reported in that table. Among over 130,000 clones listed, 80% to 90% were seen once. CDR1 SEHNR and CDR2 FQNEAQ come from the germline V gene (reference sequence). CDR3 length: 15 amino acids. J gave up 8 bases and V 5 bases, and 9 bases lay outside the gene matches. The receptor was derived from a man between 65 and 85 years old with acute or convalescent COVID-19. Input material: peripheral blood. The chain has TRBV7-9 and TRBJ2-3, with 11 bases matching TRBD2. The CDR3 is CASSPTLAGVGTQYF. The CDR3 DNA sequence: TGTGCCAGCAGCCCAACACTAGCGGGAGTAGGTACGCAGTATTTT.